This T cell receptor (beta chain) was recovered during a study of HIV-infected children after antiretroviral therapy interruption. RNA-based 3' RACE libraries used unique molecular identifiers. TCRdb re-called the 3' RACE reads with MiXCR, one entry per CDR3 protein. Found here are 40,000 to 50,000 distinct CDR3 sequences, roughly 4.5% of them singletons; the top ten hold 0.7%. Germline CDR1 LGHDT, CDR2 YNNKEL (reference sequence). Trimming shortened V by 0 bases and J by 9 bases, and 18 bases separated the two germline ends. CDR3 length: 16 amino acids. Treatment noted: PENTA 11 planned treatment interruption arm or continuous ART arm. This clonotype was seen repeatedly, ten times or more. Its specificity is not known. Study-wide results and limits: The Gini coefficient of naive CD4+ repertoires rose, returning to baseline by 3 years. Naive CD4+ sequences overlapped less between time points once interruption began.

This clonotype was obtained from a pool of human donors with HIV. Here the sequenced sample was CD45RA+ CD4+ T cells from PBMCs, pooled from several time points, taken from a donor given antiretroviral therapy, either interrupted or continuous. Described subset: naive CD4+ CD45RA+ CD45RO- T cells. This chain uses TRBV3-1 with TRBJ2-1; a weak D match, TRBD2 (7 bases). The chain's CDR3 is CASSQDQGRGAGEQFF. The DNA of the CDR3 is TGTGCCAGCAGCCAAGATCAGGGACGGGGGGCCGGTGAGCAGTTCTTC.